Detailed here is one TCR beta chain. Its antigen has not been determined. No base quality information exists; no much larger clone differs at one position. The sample is drawn from a study of CD8+ T cells in alopecia areata (dated by TCRdb to between 2017 and 2018). Turning to the overall study: The treated patients took part in an open-label pilot trial in which moderate-to-severe alopecia areata was treated with oral tofacitinib at 5 to 10 mg twice daily. TCRbeta CDR3 regions were amplified by immunoSEQ multiplex PCR with 35 Vbeta forward and 13 Jbeta reverse primers. The RNA source kit depended on sample type: the PAXgene miRNA kit for fixed scalp, the miRNeasy kit for PBMCs, and the RNeasy kit for mouse skin. Patients received tofacitinib for 6 to 18 months and were then followed off drug for 6 months to check for delayed response and recurrence. Biopsies were taken from tofacitinib-treated patients at baseline and again at 4 and 24 weeks into treatment, and several of those patients also had a later scalp biopsy. In both human patients and the C3H/HeJ mouse model, the study applied high-throughput TCRbeta sequencing to look at T cell clonal expansion in alopecia areata. On the human side, TCRbeta sequencing was run on scalp tissue and on sorted CD4+ and CD8+ peripheral blood T cells from healthy controls and from alopecia areata patients with either patchy or totalis/universalis disease. Scalp clonality was compared across normal scalp (n=4), patchy alopecia areata scalp (n=8), and alopecia totalis/universalis scalp (n=8). The investigation overall reported the following: Resident alphabeta T cells in normal human skin are also sequenced, complicating scalp TCR repertoire analysis, unlike mouse skin dominated by gammadelta T cells. Compared with normal scalp, lesional scalp, particularly in alopecia totalis/universalis, had higher clonality and more expanded CD8+ clones, which suggests antigenic drive. Shared TCR sequences between patients were less evident than in mice, which may be partly attributable to HLA diversity in the patient population.

What the time point label conveys for this sample: baseline before oral tofacitinib. Lesional scalp punch biopsies and peripheral blood were collected from alopecia areata patients. PBMCs were separated by density centrifugation and stained for CD3, CD4 and CD8, after which CD4+ and CD8+ T cells were sorted on a FACSAria. The library was generated by the immunoSEQ multiplex PCR assay. RNA was extracted from all samples and reverse transcribed into cDNA, which served as template for TCR sequencing. First-strand cDNA was synthesized with SuperScript III using a 2:1 mix of oligo-dT and random hexamers. A synthetic immune receptor repertoire was used to assess amplification bias, and residual bias was removed computationally. The source study handled its data this way. Raw reads were preprocessed to remove errors, and CDR3 was defined by IMGT conventions from the conserved cysteine to phenylalanine. Clonality was computed as 1 minus the Shannon entropy, with the entropy normalized by log2 of the number of productive unique TCRs. CD4 or CD8 identity of scalp clones was inferred by cross-referencing scalp TCRbeta sequences with sorted blood CD4 and CD8 repertoires. Entries here come from immuneACCESS through TCRdb and include only in-frame sequences with V and J called. Some clones fail to appear in such tables; in the studies checked, an unresolved V gene covers under half of the shortfall, and the cause of the remainder is unknown. V and J calls and clone size are as listed in that table; D and trimming were resolved from the DNA. The sample table holds 100,000 to 150,000 clones, of which approximately 49% were seen once. The top ten clones comprise about 17% of the sample.

At the junction V is shortened by 5 bases and J by 5 bases, with 12 bases in between. From cysteine to phenylalanine, the CDR3 is 12 amino acids long. Only the CDR3 DNA is retained, 36 bases long and in frame from the first base. From a lookup of the germline V gene (reference sequence), CDR1 and CDR2 are GTSNPN and SVGIG. The rearrangement combines TRBV30 with TRBJ1-1, with the D segment identity uncertain. The sequence was obtained from a human donor with alopecia areata. Material: CD8+ T cells sorted from blood, obtained at week 0. The DNA sequence follows: TGTGCCTGGCATACTCTCTGGACTGAAGCTTTCTTT. Its translation is CAWHTLWTEAFF.